A selection of T cell receptor beta chains follows, all from one sample in a study of T cell responses to AZD1222 COVID-19 vaccine. Some clones are missing from TCRdb's copy, which holds only in-frame ones; the method was immunoSEQ multiplex PCR. The sample comprises fewer than 85,000 clones, 92% of which are singletons, and roughly 7% rests with the top ten. Material: peripheral blood, obtained on day 0 of MenACWY control vaccination. The receptors derive from an adult in good health. Both conserved end residues are part of each CDR3. D genes are given only for firm matches. The listing skips clone size in some rows; elsewhere it reads once, few, many or a size class.

J | D | size | V | DNA | CDR3
TRBJ2-7 | . | . | TRBV11-2 | TGTGCCAGCAGCTTAGAGGGAGGACAGGTCTACGAGCAGTACTTC | CASSLEGGQVYEQYF
TRBJ1-3 | . | . | TRBV19 | TGTGCCAGTAGTATAGGGCAGAACCCTGGAAACACCATATATTTT | CASSIGQNPGNTIYF
TRBJ2-3 | TRBD1 | . | TRBV28 | TGTGCCACCCAGGACAGGGCCGCAGATACGCAGTATTTT | CATQDRAADTQYF
TRBJ2-5 | TRBD2 | . | TRBV5-4 | TGTGCCAGCAGCTTAGTAGCGGGGGGCCTCCTAAACCAAGAGACCCAGTACTTC | CASSLVAGGLLNQETQYF
TRBJ2-2 | . | . | TRBV3-1/TRBV3-2 | TGTGCCAGCAGCCCCCACGGGACGGGGACCGGGGAGCTGTTTTTT | CASSPHGTGTGELFF
TRBJ2-1 | . | . | TRBV19 | TGTGCCAGTAGTCTTTCCAGGGGATCCTACAATGAGCAGTTCTTC | CASSLSRGSYNEQFF
TRBJ1-5 | . | . | TRBV19 | TGTGCCAGTAGTTCCTCGTTTTCCGGAAATCAGCCCCAGCATTTT | CASSSSFSGNQPQHF
TRBJ2-1 | TRBD2 | . | TRBV9 | TGTGCCAGCAGCGTAGACGCTAGCGGGAGGGCCGATGAGCAGTTCTTC | CASSVDASGRADEQFF
TRBJ1-6 | TRBD1 | . | TRBV7-9 | TGTGCCAGCAGCTTAGGTGACAGGGGGCGGAATTCACCCCTCCACTTT | CASSLGDRGRNSPLHF
TRBJ2-5 | TRBD1 | . | TRBV4-3 | TGCGCCAGCAGTCCACTAGGGACAGGGGTGTCGGGAGAGACCCAGTACTTC | CASSPLGTGVSGETQYF
TRBJ2-5 | . | . | TRBV10-3 | TGTGCCCTCGGCTACCAAGAGACCCAGTACTTC | CALGYQETQYF
TRBJ1-5 | . | . | TRBV6-5 | TGTGCCAGCAGTCCCAATCATAGCAATCAGCCCCAGCATTTT | CASSPNHSNQPQHF
TRBJ1-4 | . | . | TRBV9 | TGTGCCAGCAGCGTCCGGGACATTGAAAATGAAAAACTGTTTTTT | CASSVRDIENEKLFF
TRBJ2-2 | TRBD1 | once | TRBV6-5 | TGTGCCAGCCAAAGGACAGGGGGCGACACCGGGGAGCTGTTTTTT | CASQRTGGDTGELFF
TRBJ2-7 | . | . | TRBV12-3/TRBV12-4 | TGTGCCAGCCCCTGGGCAGGGTCCTACGAGCAGTACTTC | CASPWAGSYEQYF
TRBJ2-2 | TRBD2 | . | TRBV3-1/TRBV3-2 | TGTGCCAGCAGCCCCCCTCCGGGACTAGCGGGAGGGAACACCGGGGAGCTGTTTTTT | CASSPPPGLAGGNTGELFF
TRBJ1-2 | . | once | TRBV19 | TGTGCCAGTAGTACGGACACGGATTATGGCTACACCTTC | CASSTDTDYGYTF
TRBJ2-7 | . | once | TRBV7-6 | TGTGCCAGCAGCTTAAGTCCCCAGGGTTCCCACGAGCAGTACTTC | CASSLSPQGSHEQYF